A selection of T cell receptor beta chains follows, all from one sample in a study of cytomegalovirus exposure and HLA in healthy donors. Profiling relied on immunoSEQ multiplex PCR, and the TCRdb table lists in-frame clones only, not all of them. This table has about 120,000 clones, approximately 89% appearing once. Sequencing was performed on PBMCs. Receptor source: a woman in her late teens or twenties in good health and CMV-seronegative. Each CDR3 is given with its conserved first and last residue. The order of the fields is J gene, V gene, clone size, D gene, CDR3 protein, CDR3 DNA. The D gene is left open where the match is weak. Size tells how often a clone was seen (once, few, many) or the class of an expanded clone, and some rows leave it out.

>TRBJ1-5|TRBV28|-|TRBD1
CASRPRTGGNQPQHF
TGTGCCAGCAGACCGAGGACAGGCGGCAATCAGCCCCAGCATTTT
>TRBJ2-3|TRBV7-2|once|TRBD2
CASSTTRGGPGSDTQYF
TGTGCCAGCAGCACCACGCGGGGGGGTCCTGGGTCAGATACGCAGTATTTT
>TRBJ2-1|TRBV4-2|-|TRBD2
CASSQAGGVNEQFF
TGTGCCAGCAGCCAAGCGGGAGGGGTTAATGAGCAGTTCTTC
>TRBJ1-5|TRBV4-1|-|-
CASSRTWDINQPQHF
TGCGCCAGCAGTCGTACGTGGGACATCAATCAGCCCCAGCATTTT
>TRBJ1-1|TRBV19|-|-
CASSIRGYMNTEAFF
TGTGCCAGTAGTATCAGGGGATATATGAACACTGAAGCTTTCTTT
>TRBJ1-2|TRBV7-9|-|TRBD1
CASSLTDRGANYGYTF
TGTGCCAGCAGCTTAACGGACAGGGGGGCTAACTATGGCTACACCTTC
>TRBJ1-5|TRBV19|-|-
CASSIDGFNQPQHF
TGTGCCAGTAGTATAGACGGTTTCAATCAGCCCCAGCATTTT
>TRBJ2-7|TRBV19|-|TRBD1
CASSLQGHSYEQYF
TGTGCCAGTAGTTTACAGGGGCACTCCTACGAGCAGTACTTC
>TRBJ2-7|TRBV6-1|-|TRBD1
CASSRTGVYEQYF
TGTGCCAGCAGCAGGACAGGGGTCTACGAGCAGTACTTC
>TRBJ2-1|TRBV5-4|-|TRBD2
CASSLKRSGGANEQFF
TGTGCCAGCAGCTTAAAGCGGAGCGGGGGGGCCAATGAGCAGTTCTTC
>TRBJ1-1|TRBV7-2|-|-
CASSSTDYNTEAFF
TGTGCCAGCAGCTCCACAGACTATAACACTGAAGCTTTCTTT
>TRBJ1-5|TRBV15|-|TRBD1
CATSRDRSGDQPQHF
TGTGCCACCAGCAGGGACAGGTCTGGGGATCAGCCCCAGCATTTT
>TRBJ2-7|TRBV27|-|-
CASGLGSGYEQYF
TGTGCCAGCGGCTTAGGTAGCGGCTACGAGCAGTACTTC
>TRBJ2-2|TRBV6-5|-|TRBD1
CASSLLTGGTGELFF
TGTGCCAGCAGTCTTTTGACAGGGGGAACCGGGGAGCTGTTTTTT
>TRBJ1-5|TRBV7-9|-|TRBD1
CASSQGDSVNQPQHF
TGTGCCAGCAGCCAGGGGGACAGCGTCAATCAGCCCCAGCATTTT
>TRBJ1-5|TRBV6-5|-|-
CASSYVGVGQPQHF
TGTGCCAGCAGTTACGTAGGGGTGGGACAGCCCCAGCATTTT
>TRBJ1-2|TRBV11-2|-|-
CASSPLLRGVMDYGYTF
TGTGCCAGCAGCCCCCTTCTCCGGGGGGTTATGGACTATGGCTACACCTTC
>TRBJ1-3|TRBV6-4|few|TRBD1
CASSESSRDRVSGNTIYF
TGTGCCAGCAGTGAATCATCCCGGGACAGGGTTTCTGGAAACACCATATATTTT
>TRBJ2-7|TRBV5-1|-|TRBD2
CASSSLAGPTYEQYF
TGCGCCAGCAGCTCCCTAGCGGGCCCTACCTACGAGCAGTACTTC
>TRBJ2-3|TRBV5-1|-|TRBD1
CASSRGTGDTDTQYF
TGCGCCAGCAGCCGAGGGACAGGGGACACAGATACGCAGTATTTT
>TRBJ2-5|TRBV4-3|-|-
CASSQVAQRFETQYF
TGCGCCAGCAGCCAAGTCGCGCAGAGGTTCGAGACCCAGTACTTC
>TRBJ2-4|TRBV30|-|TRBD2
CAWSESGLAGDRAKNIQYF
TGTGCCTGGAGCGAAAGTGGTCTAGCGGGGGACCGAGCCAAAAACATTCAGTACTTC
>TRBJ1-4|TRBV9|-|-
CASSVAGGVTGEKLFF
TGTGCCAGCAGCGTAGCTGGCGGTGTGACGGGTGAAAAACTGTTTTTT
>TRBJ1-3|TRBV4-3|-|-
CASSQDAAFGNTIYF
TGCGCCAGCAGCCAAGACGCGGCGTTTGGAAACACCATATATTTT
>TRBJ2-5|TRBV27|-|-
CASSPYASSQETQYF
TGTGCCAGCAGTCCCTATGCGTCCTCCCAAGAGACCCAGTACTTC
>TRBJ2-7|TRBV30|-|TRBD2
CAWTGTSGIRAGSEQYF
TGTGCCTGGACCGGGACTAGCGGGATAAGGGCCGGTTCGGAGCAGTACTTC
>TRBJ2-2|TRBV11-2|-|-
CASSLGRGGTGELFF
TGTGCCAGCAGCTTAGGGAGGGGAGGCACCGGGGAGCTGTTTTTT
>TRBJ2-5|TRBV9|-|TRBD1
CASSPSGRGETQYF
TGTGCCAGCAGCCCCAGCGGCAGGGGGGAGACCCAGTACTTC
>TRBJ2-3|TRBV5-6|once|TRBD1
CASSSMTGWGTDTQYF
TGTGCCAGCAGCTCTATGACAGGGTGGGGCACAGATACGCAGTATTTT
>TRBJ2-7|TRBV2|-|TRBD1
CASSGTDEQYF
TGTGCCAGCAGCGGGACAGATGAGCAGTACTTC
>TRBJ2-4|TRBV18|-|-
CASSQETVKNIQYF
TGTGCCAGCTCACAGGAGACAGTCAAAAACATTCAGTACTTC
>TRBJ2-7|TRBV19|once|-
CASSILSGHDPYEQYF
TGTGCCAGTAGTATATTGTCTGGACATGATCCCTACGAGCAGTACTTC
>TRBJ2-5|TRBV9|-|-
CASSVGEKGRETQYF
TGTGCCAGCAGCGTAGGGGAGAAAGGGAGGGAGACCCAGTACTTC
>TRBJ2-7|TRBV5-4|-|TRBD2
CASSPGTSGSIYEQYF
TGTGCCAGCAGCCCAGGGACTAGCGGGAGTATTTACGAGCAGTACTTC